Included here is one T cell receptor beta chain sequence, with context. Methods used by the authors: Estimates of nucleated cell counts were drawn from the amplification of reference gene primers. Only in-frame clones appear in the TCRdb table, and some are missing; sequencing was by immunoSEQ multiplex PCR. Clone size and the V and J calls come from that table; the DNA yielded D and trimming. The sample has around 330,000 clones, around 88% seen once; the top ten hold approximately 1.8%. This entry is derived from a study of blood T cell repertoires in COVID-19. CDR1 is MDHEN, CDR2 SYDVKM, per germline. V was trimmed by 2 bases and J by 0 bases, leaving 7 bases between them. The CDR3 is 15 residues long.

The origin of this receptor is a woman in her twenties or thirties with COVID-19, enrolled during active disease. Sequencing was performed on peripheral blood. The chain employs TRBV28 and TRBJ1-4; unclear D gene. The chain's CDR3 is CASSLGPTTNEKLFF. DNA of the CDR3: TGTGCCAGCAGTTTAGGGCCAACAACTAATGAAAAACTGTTTTTT.